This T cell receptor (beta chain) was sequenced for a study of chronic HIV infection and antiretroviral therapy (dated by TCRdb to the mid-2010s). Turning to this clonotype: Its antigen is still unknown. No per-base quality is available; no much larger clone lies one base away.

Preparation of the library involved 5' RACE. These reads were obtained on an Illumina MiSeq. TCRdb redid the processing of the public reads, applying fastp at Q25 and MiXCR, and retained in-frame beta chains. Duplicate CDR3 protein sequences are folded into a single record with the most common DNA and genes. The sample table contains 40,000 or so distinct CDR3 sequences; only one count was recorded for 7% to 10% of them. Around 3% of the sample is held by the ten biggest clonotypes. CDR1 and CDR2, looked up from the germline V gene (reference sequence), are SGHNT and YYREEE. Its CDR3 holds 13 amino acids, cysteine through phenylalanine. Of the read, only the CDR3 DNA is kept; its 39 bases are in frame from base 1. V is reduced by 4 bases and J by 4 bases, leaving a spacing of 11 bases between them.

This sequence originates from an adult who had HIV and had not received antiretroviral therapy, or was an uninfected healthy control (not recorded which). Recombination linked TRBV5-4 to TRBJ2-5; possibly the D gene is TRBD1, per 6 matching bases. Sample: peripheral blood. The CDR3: CASSKGQSETQYF. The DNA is TGTGCCAGCAGCAAAGGACAGTCAGAGACCCAGTACTTC.